Listed below are T cell receptor beta chains from one sample, sequenced in a study of T-cell reconstitution after alpha-beta-depleted transplantation in children. From the PCR reads, TCRdb called clonotypes with MiXCR, one entry per CDR3 protein. The data contain approximately 400,000 distinct CDR3 sequences, approximately 11% of them seen just once; the ten biggest clones take up 4.5% to 7%. The sequencing here drew on PBMCs from the stem cell graft donor, taken from the stem cell graft. The receptors derive from a human donor who donated a stem cell graft to a child with acute myeloid leukemia. The CDR3 runs from the conserved cysteine through the conserved F or W.

V gene: TRBV5-1; CDR3 protein: CASSLSGSDNEHFF
V gene: TRBV6-5; CDR3 protein: CASSYLGQGQETQYF
V gene: TRBV20-1; CDR3 protein: CSARDPLSRASGYEQYF
V gene: TRBV20-1; CDR3 protein: CSASAGVSDTQYF
V gene: TRBV20-1; CDR3 protein: CSARVVTEDGGPQHF
V gene: TRBV3-1; CDR3 protein: CASSQGFYEQYF
V gene: TRBV7-8; CDR3 protein: CASSAGGGQWNYGYTF
V gene: TRBV9; CDR3 protein: CASSPTGGDETQYF
V gene: TRBV11-3; CDR3 protein: CASSSYGYTF
V gene: TRBV29-1; CDR3 protein: CSVEGAPGEGYNEQFF
V gene: TRBV25-1; CDR3 protein: CASISQGEAYNEQFF
V gene: TRBV5-1; CDR3 protein: CASSWGEAISSYEQYF
V gene: TRBV7-2; CDR3 protein: CASSFPGTAKNIQYF
V gene: TRBV20-1; CDR3 protein: CSARPGTRGPGELFF
V gene: TRBV6-2/TRBV6-3; CDR3 protein: CASSYPDLAGTVYEQFF
V gene: TRBV7-2; CDR3 protein: CASSLDGYSTDTQYF
V gene: TRBV6-4; CDR3 protein: CASSEYWGAKGYTF
V gene: TRBV15; CDR3 protein: CATSWTGIYNEQFF
V gene: TRBV29-1; CDR3 protein: CSVDPQGTGVMETQYF
V gene: TRBV12-3/TRBV12-4; CDR3 protein: CASSWGDTPYYGYTF
V gene: TRBV9; CDR3 protein: CASSVALNTEAFF
V gene: TRBV12-3/TRBV12-4; CDR3 protein: CASSLIQGGLVKTQYF
V gene: TRBV7-8; CDR3 protein: CASHTGTSSSGANVLTF
V gene: TRBV6-2/TRBV6-3; CDR3 protein: CASRSSGPNEQFF
V gene: TRBV28; CDR3 protein: CASSLDRDLTYEQYF
V gene: TRBV12-3/TRBV12-4; CDR3 protein: CASKPTSGQGAKNTGELFF
V gene: TRBV24-1; CDR3 protein: CATSDSGETQYF
V gene: TRBV29-1; CDR3 protein: CSVTWMAGYNEQFF
V gene: TRBV6-2/TRBV6-3; CDR3 protein: CASNRGDSYNEQFF
V gene: TRBV20-1; CDR3 protein: CSALTGTSGFNEQFF
V gene: TRBV4-2; CDR3 protein: CASSQVGGENTEAFF
V gene: TRBV5-6; CDR3 protein: CASSAHRDRPYEQYF
V gene: TRBV5-5; CDR3 protein: CASSFKVNTEAFF
V gene: TRBV29-1; CDR3 protein: CSVNGRGGSFEQFF
V gene: TRBV30; CDR3 protein: CAWSVVGGISPLHF
V gene: TRBV12-3/TRBV12-4; CDR3 protein: CASSALVGGELFF
V gene: TRBV20-1; CDR3 protein: CSARVRLAGKEQFF
V gene: TRBV10-3; CDR3 protein: CAISRAGLPAELFF
V gene: TRBV6-5; CDR3 protein: CASRPLARGTDTQYF
V gene: TRBV29-1; CDR3 protein: CSVEDKGQGAGEQYF
V gene: TRBV29-1; CDR3 protein: CSVGGPQETQYF
V gene: TRBV7-9; CDR3 protein: CASSVTLYGYTF
V gene: TRBV5-1; CDR3 protein: CASSFFPDSSGNTIYF
V gene: TRBV6-1; CDR3 protein: CASSDPGQGKETQYF
V gene: TRBV20-1; CDR3 protein: CSAGTGGSAVTEAFF
V gene: TRBV27; CDR3 protein: CASSPIRGSSYNSPLHF
V gene: TRBV6-5; CDR3 protein: CASSYSGGFETQYF
V gene: TRBV4-3; CDR3 protein: CASSQELGSTGELFF
V gene: TRBV20-1; CDR3 protein: CSAGKSGPPYEQYF
V gene: TRBV20-1; CDR3 protein: CSATGTSGRPRADTQYF
V gene: TRBV5-1; CDR3 protein: CASSLTSNTGELFF